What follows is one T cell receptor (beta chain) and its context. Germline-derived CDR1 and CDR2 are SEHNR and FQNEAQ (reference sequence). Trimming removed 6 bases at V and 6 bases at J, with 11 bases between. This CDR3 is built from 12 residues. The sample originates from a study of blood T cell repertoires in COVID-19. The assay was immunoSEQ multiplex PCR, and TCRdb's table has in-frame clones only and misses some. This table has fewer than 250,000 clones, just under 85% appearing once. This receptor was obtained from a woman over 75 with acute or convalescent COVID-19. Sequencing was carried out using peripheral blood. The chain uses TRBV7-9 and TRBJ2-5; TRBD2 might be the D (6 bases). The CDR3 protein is CASSRDFQTQYF. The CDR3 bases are TGTGCCAGCAGTCGGGACTTCCAGACCCAGTACTTC.